The text below deals with one T cell receptor beta chain. In the source study's methods: Estimation of nucleated cell counts relied on the amplification of reference gene primers. Data came from immunoSEQ multiplex PCR; TCRdb stores just in-frame clones and leaves some out. D and trimming come from the DNA, and the V and J calls and clone size come from that table. The sample has tens of thousands of clones, around 87% seen once. Germline V gene sequence: CDR1 SGHTA, CDR2 FQGTGA. Deletions cut 2 bases from V and 6 bases from J, with 14 bases between. This CDR3 has 16 amino acids. The source of the sample is a study of blood T cell repertoires in COVID-19. Study at large: There were acute and convalescent COVID-19 samples, and they came from the United States, Italy and Spain. T cells, B-cell-depleted T cells, or PBMCs provided the cDNA or gDNA that served as material.

Sample: peripheral blood. The V call is TRBV7-3, the J call TRBJ1-6, with no clear D. This sequence was found in a human donor in a cohort sampled during active COVID-19. CDR3 nucleotides: TGTGCCAGCAGCTTATCCGGCAGAGAGGCTAATTCACCCCTCCACTTT. Translation gives CASSLSGREANSPLHF.